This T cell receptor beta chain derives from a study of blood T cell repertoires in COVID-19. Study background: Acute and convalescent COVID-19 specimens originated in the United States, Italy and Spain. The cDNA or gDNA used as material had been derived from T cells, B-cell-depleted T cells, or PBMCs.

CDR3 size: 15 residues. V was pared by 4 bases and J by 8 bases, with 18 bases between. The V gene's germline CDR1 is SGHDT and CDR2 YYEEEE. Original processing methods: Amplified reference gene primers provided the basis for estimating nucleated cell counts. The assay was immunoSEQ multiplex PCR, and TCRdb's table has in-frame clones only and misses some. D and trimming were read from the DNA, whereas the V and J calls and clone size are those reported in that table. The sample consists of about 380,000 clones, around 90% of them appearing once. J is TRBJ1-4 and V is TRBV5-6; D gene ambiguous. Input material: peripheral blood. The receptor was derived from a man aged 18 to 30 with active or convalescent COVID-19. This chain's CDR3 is CASSAWTAGGEKLFF. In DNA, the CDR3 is TGTGCCAGCAGCGCGTGGACGGCCGGCGGGGAAAAACTGTTTTTT. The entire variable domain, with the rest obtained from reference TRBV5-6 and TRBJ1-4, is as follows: DAGVTQSPTHLIKTRGQQVTLRCSPKSGHDTVSWYQQALGQGPQFIFQYYEEEERQRGNFPDRFSGHQFPNYSSELNVNALLLGDSALYLCASSAWTAGGEKLFFGSGTQLSVL.